The subject of this entry is one T cell receptor (beta chain). The data stem from a study of T cell changes during pregnancy in multiple sclerosis. Repertoires were generated with immunoSEQ multiplex PCR, while TCRdb's copy carries only in-frame clones and drops some. The profile covers 100,000 or so clones, with 91% appearing a single time and around 3.5% taken by the ten largest. The sample consisted of peripheral blood, taken after pregnancy. This sequence was found in a female donor with multiple sclerosis, enrolled in a pregnancy study.

CDR3 nucleotides: TGTGCCAGCAGCTTAGTCACTAACACTGAAGCTTTCTTT. This gives the protein CASSLVTNTEAFF. The V gene is TRBV7-2, the J gene TRBJ1-1; D remains ambiguous. The germline gives CDR1 SGHTA, CDR2 FQGNSA. The CDR3 is made up of 13 amino acids. Trimming took 1 base from V and 2 from J, leaving 5 bases between them.